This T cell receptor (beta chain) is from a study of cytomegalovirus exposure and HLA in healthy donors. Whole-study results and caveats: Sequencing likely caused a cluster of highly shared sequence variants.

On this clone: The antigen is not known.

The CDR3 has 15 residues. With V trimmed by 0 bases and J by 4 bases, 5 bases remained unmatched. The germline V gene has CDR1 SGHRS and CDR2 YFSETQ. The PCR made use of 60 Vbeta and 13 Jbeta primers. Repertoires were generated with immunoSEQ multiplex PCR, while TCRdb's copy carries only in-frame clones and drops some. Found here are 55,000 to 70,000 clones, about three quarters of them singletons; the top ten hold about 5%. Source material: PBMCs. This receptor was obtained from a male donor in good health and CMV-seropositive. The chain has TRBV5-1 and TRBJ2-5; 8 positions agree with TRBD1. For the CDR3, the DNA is TGCGCCAGCAGCTTGGCCGGACAGGGTGGAGAGACCCAGTACTTC. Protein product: CASSLAGQGGETQYF.